The 9 T cell receptor beta chains presented below share a single source sample, sequenced in a study of response to subunit inactivated influenza vaccine. MiXCR, run by TCRdb on the RT-PCR reads, gives a single entry per CDR3 protein. Of hundreds of thousands of distinct CDR3 sequences detected, 20% to 25% appear once; the ten largest clones hold 10% to 13%. The starting material was PBMCs from blood, obtained about 19 months after vaccination. These receptors originate from a man aged 50 to 69 who received an inactivated influenza vaccine.

This clonotype was seen a handful of times. The chain links TRBV29-1 to TRBJ1-2; TRBD1 aligns across 9 bases. The V segment lost 3 bases and the J segment 8 bases; nucleotides outside the gene matches: 10. The CDR3 is 14 residues long. Germline V CDR1 and CDR2: SQVTM, ANQGSEA. CDR3 coding DNA: TGCAGCGTTGATCCGGGACAGGGTATGCGAGGCTACACCTTC. It codes for CSVDPGQGMRGYTF.

The rearrangement joins TRBV4-2 to TRBJ2-4; D unclear. V was pared by 0 bases and J by 0 bases, with 6 bases between. CDR1 is LGHNA, CDR2 YNFKEQ, per germline. The CDR3 loop spans 15 amino acids. This CDR3 is CASSQDLLAKNIQYF. CDR3 DNA sequence: TGTGCCAGCAGCCAAGATCTGCTAGCCAAAAACATTCAGTACTTC.

A few counts support this clonotype. This chain links TRBV4-1 with TRBJ2-1; D may be TRBD1 (6 bases). V gave up 3 bases and J gave up 3 bases, with 15 bases separating them. The CDR3 runs to 16 residues. Germline CDR1 and CDR2: MGHRA and YSYEKL. In nucleotides, the CDR3 is TGCGCCAGCAGCCATGTGACAGGACGAAACTACAATGAGCAGTTCTTC. It is translated as CASSHVTGRNYNEQFF.

This clonotype came up a few times. This chain uses TRBV12-3 or TRBV12-4 with TRBJ2-1, with D perhaps TRBD2 (5 bases). CDR3 length: 13 amino acids. V dropped 2 bases and J dropped 6 bases, with 8 bases sitting between them. The CDR3 nucleotides read TGTGCCAGCAGTTTACGGAGGTTCAATGAGCAGTTCTTC. It encodes CASSLRRFNEQFF.

In its sample, this clonotype was seen a few times. In DNA form, the CDR3 reads TGTGCCAGCAGTCTGGACAGGCCACGGGGCTACACCTTC. This sequence encodes CASSLDRPRGYTF. The chain couples TRBV12-3 or TRBV12-4 to TRBJ1-2; TRBD1 agrees at 7 bases. V gave up 5 bases and J gave up 8 bases; unmatched junction bases: 8. The CDR3 consists of 13 residues.

This clonotype was seen only a few times. The rearrangement uses TRBV5-4 and TRBJ1-2; D uncertain. CDR1 and CDR2 from the germline V gene are SGHNT and YYREEE (reference sequence). Trimming left V 5 bases short and J 0 bases short, with 8 bases between. The CDR3 sequence is 13 residues long. CDR3 protein: CASSSRANYGYTF. CDR3 DNA: TGTGCCAGCAGTTCCAGAGCTAACTATGGCTACACCTTC.

There are many counts of this clonotype. J is TRBJ1-5 and V is TRBV7-2, with D hard to call. V was pared by 5 bases and J by 7 bases, with 9 bases between. The CDR3 has 12 amino acids. CDR1 SGHTA and CDR2 FQGNSA come from the germline V gene. The CDR3 bases are TGTGCCAGCAGCCAACTTGGGCAGCCCCAGCATTTT. As protein: CASSQLGQPQHF.

The chain joins TRBV11-2 to TRBJ2-7; TRBD1 aligns across 8 bases. J gave up 1 base and V 5 bases, and 7 bases lay outside the gene matches. The germline V gene encodes CDR1 SGHAT and CDR2 FQNNGV. The CDR3 is 15 residues long. CDR3 protein: CASSGLGQGSYEQYF. In nucleotides, the CDR3 is TGTGCCAGCAGCGGCCTAGGACAGGGTTCCTACGAGCAGTACTTC. The entire variable domain, with the rest obtained from reference TRBV11-2 and TRBJ2-7, is as follows: EAGVAQSPRYKIIEKRQSVAFWCNPISGHATLYWYQQILGQGPKLLIQFQNNGVVDDSQLPKDRFSAERLKGVDSTLKIQPAKLEDSAVYLCASSGLGQGSYEQYFGPGTRLTVT.

The chain uses TRBV6-1 and TRBJ2-3, with a possible D match to TRBD2 (5 bases). V gave up 2 bases and J gave up 3 bases, with 15 bases separating them. The CDR3 is 16 amino acids. Germline-derived CDR1 and CDR2 are MNHNS and SASEGT. In nucleotides, the CDR3 is TGTGCCAGCAGTGAATTTATCACGGGAAAGACAGATACGCAGTATTTT. Its translation is CASSEFITGKTDTQYF.